The clone carrying this T cell receptor (beta chain) was observed a few times. The antigen remains unidentified. The read is 3 residues too short to cover the CDR3 end, so that end is filled in from the germline J gene. This CDR3 spans 15 amino acids. The germline CDR1 and CDR2 sequences are SNHLY and FYNNEI. The trim removed 7 bases at V and 4 bases at J, leaving 10 bases unmatched. Sequenced by immunoSEQ multiplex PCR; TCRdb stores in-frame clones only, minus some. In total the sample includes 25,000 to 30,000 clones, none of them seen once. The sample is drawn from a study of T cell clonality in common variable immunodeficiency. Whole-study results and caveats: Fewer TCRbeta clones were shared among CVID subjects than controls. Fewer deletions and N-nucleotide insertions were reportedly seen in common variable immunodeficiency TCR beta sequences. CVID subjects showed higher TCRbeta clonality than healthy controls.

Sequenced material: peripheral blood mononuclear cells. The chain combines TRBV2 with TRBJ2-7, with 10 bases identical to TRBD1. The TCR sequence derives from a human donor with common variable immunodeficiency. The CDR3 loop reads CASTKRGTGDYEQYF. CDR3 bases read: TGTGCCAGCACCAAAAGAGGGACAGGGGATTACGAG.